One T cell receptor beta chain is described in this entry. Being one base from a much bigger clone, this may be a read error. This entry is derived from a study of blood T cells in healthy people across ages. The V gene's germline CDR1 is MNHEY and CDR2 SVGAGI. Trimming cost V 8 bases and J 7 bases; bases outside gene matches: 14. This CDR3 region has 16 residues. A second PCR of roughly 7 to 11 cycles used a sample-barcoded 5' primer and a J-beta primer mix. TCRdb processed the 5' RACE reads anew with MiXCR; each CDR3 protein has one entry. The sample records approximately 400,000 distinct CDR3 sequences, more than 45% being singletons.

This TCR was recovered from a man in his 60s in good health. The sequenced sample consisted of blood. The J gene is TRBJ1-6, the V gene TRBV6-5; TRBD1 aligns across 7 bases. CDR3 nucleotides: TGTGCCAGCGGTCGCACCGGGACAGCCAAAAATTCACCCCTCCACTTT. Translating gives CASGRTGTAKNSPLHF.